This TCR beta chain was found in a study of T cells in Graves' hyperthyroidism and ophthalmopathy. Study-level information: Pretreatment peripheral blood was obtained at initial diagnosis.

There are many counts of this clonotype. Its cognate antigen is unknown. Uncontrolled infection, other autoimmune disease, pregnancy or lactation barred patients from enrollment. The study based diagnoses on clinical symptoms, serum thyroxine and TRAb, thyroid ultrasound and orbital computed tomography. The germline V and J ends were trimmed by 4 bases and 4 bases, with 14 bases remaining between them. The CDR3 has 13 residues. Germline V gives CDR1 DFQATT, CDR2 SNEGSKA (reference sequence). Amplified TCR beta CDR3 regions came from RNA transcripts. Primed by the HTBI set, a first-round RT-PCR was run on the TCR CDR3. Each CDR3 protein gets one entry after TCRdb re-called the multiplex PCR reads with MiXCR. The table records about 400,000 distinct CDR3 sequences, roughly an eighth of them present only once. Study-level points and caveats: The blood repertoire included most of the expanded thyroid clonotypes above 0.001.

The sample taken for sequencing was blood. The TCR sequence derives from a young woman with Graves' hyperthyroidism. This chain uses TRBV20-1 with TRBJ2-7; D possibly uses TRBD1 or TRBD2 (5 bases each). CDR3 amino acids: CSANTRDGYEQYF. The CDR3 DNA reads TGCAGTGCTAATACCAGGGACGGGTACGAGCAGTACTTC.